The 24 T cell receptor beta chains reported below all come from one sample, sequenced in a study of blood T cell repertoires in COVID-19. Data came from immunoSEQ multiplex PCR; TCRdb stores just in-frame clones and leaves some out. Of about 40,000 clones in the sample, 88% are singletons; the top ten hold over 9%. Sequenced: peripheral blood. The receptor set was obtained from a human donor in a cohort sampled during active COVID-19.

The chain is built from TRBV27 and TRBJ1-1, with D possibly TRBD1 on 5 matching bases. Trimming shortened V by 1 base and J by 1 base, and 16 bases separated the two germline ends. The CDR3 covers 17 residues. Germline V gives CDR1 MNHEY, CDR2 SMNVEV (reference sequence). The DNA for the CDR3 is TGTGCCAGCAGTTTATTCCCGGCAGGGCCGTCGAACACTGAAGCTTTCTTT. This encodes CASSLFPAGPSNTEAFF.

V and J are TRBV24-1 and TRBJ1-5, with 7 bases identical to TRBD1. From germline, CDR1 is KGHDR and CDR2 SFDVKD. This CDR3 is 15 amino acids long. The trim removed 4 bases at V and 4 bases at J, leaving 6 bases unmatched. This chain's CDR3 is CATSEAQGTNQPQHF. CDR3 nucleotides: TGTGCCACCAGTGAAGCACAGGGGACGAATCAGCCCCAGCATTTT.

The gene calls are TRBV5-6 and TRBJ2-7; D perhaps matches TRBD2 (6 bases). Germline values: CDR1 SGHDT, CDR2 YYEEEE. CDR3 length: 14 amino acids. V was trimmed by 0 bases and J by 0 bases, leaving 7 bases between them. The CDR3 protein is CASSLGLDSYEQYF. DNA of the CDR3: TGTGCCAGCAGCTTGGGACTAGACTCCTACGAGCAGTACTTC.

V usage is TRBV2 and J usage is TRBJ1-6, with 8 bases aligning to TRBD1. Germline CDR1 and CDR2: SNHLY and FYNNEI. The V gene end was trimmed by 6 bases and the J gene end by 2 bases; junction bases not matched to a gene: 3. The CDR3 runs 15 residues. The CDR3 DNA reads as TGTGCCAGCAGCCGGGACAGGCCCTATAATTCACCCCTCCACTTT. Amino acid sequence: CASSRDRPYNSPLHF.

The J gene is TRBJ2-2, the V gene TRBV27; TRBD2 agrees at 8 bases. V trimming: 3 bases; J trimming: 1 base; junction bases outside the gene matches: 1. The germline gives CDR1 MNHEY, CDR2 SMNVEV (reference sequence). This CDR3 is built from 15 residues. The CDR3 nucleotides are TGTGCCAGCAGTTTGGGACTAGGGAACACCGGGGAGCTGTTTTTT. Its translation is CASSLGLGNTGELFF.

The rearrangement joins TRBV28 to TRBJ1-5; the D gene is possibly TRBD1 (5 bases). The CDR3 is 15 amino acids. Germline V gene lookup returns CDR1 MDHEN and CDR2 SYDVKM. The ends were cut back, 3 bases at V and 3 bases at J, with 12 bases in the middle. The CDR3 region has the DNA TGTGCCAGCAGTTTCTCCGGGGGGTCCAATCAGCCCCAGCATTTT. It is translated as CASSFSGGSNQPQHF. Full variable domain (outside the CDR3, taken from reference TRBV28 and TRBJ1-5): DVKVTQSSRYLVKRTGEKVFLECVQDMDHENMFWYRQDPGLGLRLIYFSYDVKMKEKGDIPEGYSVSREKKERFSLILESASTNQTSMYLCASSFSGGSNQPQHFGDGTRLSIL.

The chain couples TRBV9 to TRBJ2-2; 10 bases agree with TRBD2. CDR3 length: 16 residues. Per germline, CDR1 SGDLS and CDR2 YYNGEE. With V trimmed by 1 base and J by 7 bases, 7 bases remained unmatched. The CDR3 DNA sequence: TGTGCCAGCAGCGTACTAGCGGGAGTGTATGGCGGGGAGCTGTTTTTT. Its protein is CASSVLAGVYGGELFF. Full variable domain (missing parts from reference TRBV9 and TRBJ2-2): DSGVTQTPKHLITATGQRVTLRCSPRSGDLSVYWYQQSLDQGLQFLIQYYNGEERAKGNILERFSAQQFPDLHSELNLSSLELGDSALYFCASSVLAGVYGGELFFGEGSRLTVL.

This chain uses TRBV6-2 or TRBV6-3 with TRBJ1-2; D may be TRBD1 (6 bases). The ends were cut back, 5 bases at V and 2 bases at J, with 9 bases in the middle. Germline CDR1 and CDR2: MNHEY and SVGEGT. The CDR3 totals 13 residues. The CDR3 here is CASSGQLNYGYTF. Here the CDR3 DNA reads TGTGCCAGCAGTGGACAGTTAAACTATGGCTACACCTTC.

V is TRBV2 and J is TRBJ2-3; D is possibly TRBD2 (6 bases). The V and J ends lost 4 bases and 15 bases respectively, with 17 bases between them. The CDR3 length is 12 residues. Germline CDR1 is SNHLY and CDR2 is FYNNEI. CDR3 sequence: CASSALAHGGYF. As DNA, the CDR3 is TGTGCCAGCAGTGCACTAGCTCATGGGGGTTATTTT.

The chain has TRBV6-2 or TRBV6-3 and TRBJ1-1; 7 bases are shared with TRBD1. The CDR3 is 15 residues long. Per the germline V gene, CDR1 is MNHEY and CDR2 is SVGEGT. J gave up 4 bases and V 6 bases, and 11 bases lay outside the gene matches. The CDR3 loop reads CASRYQTGRITEAFF. The DNA for the CDR3 is TGTGCCAGCAGGTACCAGACAGGGAGAATCACTGAAGCTTTCTTT.

V is TRBV5-1 and J is TRBJ1-1, with 10 bases identical to TRBD1. Looked up from germline, CDR1 is SGHRS and CDR2 is YFSETQ. CDR3 size: 19 residues. After removal of 4 bases from V and 4 bases from J, the junction contained 19 bases not matched to a gene. CDR3 loop: CASSGSIGTGAPGSTEAFF. The DNA of the CDR3 is TGCGCCAGCAGCGGCTCAATAGGGACAGGGGCGCCAGGGAGCACTGAAGCTTTCTTT.

The rearrangement joins TRBV5-1 to TRBJ2-1, with TRBD2 matching 8 bases. With 0 bases clipped from V and 7 bases from J, the junction kept 6 bases outside the gene matches. Germline CDR1 SGHRS, CDR2 YFSETQ. This CDR3 spans 15 amino acids. DNA for the CDR3: TGCGCCAGCAGCTTGGTGACGGGAGGGCGGAATGAGCAGTTCTTC. This codes for CASSLVTGGRNEQFF. The complete variable domain, with remaining parts taken from reference TRBV5-1 and TRBJ2-1, reads KAGVTQTPRYLIKTRGQQVTLSCSPISGHRSVSWYQQTPGQGLQFLFEYFSETQRNKGNFPGRFSGRQFSNSRSEMNVSTLELGDSALYLCASSLVTGGRNEQFFGPGTRLTVL.

This chain connects TRBV5-4 to TRBJ2-7; D perhaps matches TRBD1 (6 bases). Germline V lookup: CDR1 SGHNT, CDR2 YYREEE (reference sequence). Trimming shortened V by 2 bases and J by 3 bases, and 12 bases separated the two germline ends. This CDR3 has 14 amino acids. The CDR3 coding sequence is TGTGCCAGCAGCTTTCCCGGACAGCACTACGAGCAGTACTTC. Translation gives CASSFPGQHYEQYF.

V and J are TRBV6-6 and TRBJ2-7, with D unresolved. Trimming took 8 bases from V and 3 from J, leaving 11 bases between them. CDR1 MNHNY and CDR2 SVGAGI come from the germline V gene (reference sequence). The CDR3 consists of 12 residues. The CDR3 spells CASATYLYEQYF. CDR3 bases: TGTGCCAGCGCGACATATCTCTACGAGCAGTACTTC.

The V and J genes are TRBV18 and TRBJ2-3, with no clear D. Germline V gene lookup returns CDR1 KGHSH and CDR2 LQKENI. This CDR3 has 15 residues. V dropped 5 bases and J dropped 0 bases, with 12 bases sitting between them. DNA of the CDR3: TGTGCCAGCTCAGGCGCCTTAGCTAGCACAGATACGCAGTATTTT. Translation gives CASSGALASTDTQYF.

This chain uses TRBV7-8 with TRBJ1-5, with 7 nucleotides matching TRBD1. The CDR3 has 18 amino acids. Germline V gene data show CDR1 as SGHVS and CDR2 as FQNEAQ. V dropped 2 bases and J dropped 0; count of bases not matched to a gene: 10. The CDR3 bases are TGTGCCAGCAGCTTAAGACAGGGATTAGCCTCTAGCAATCAGCCCCAGCATTTT. Protein product: CASSLRQGLASSNQPQHF. The full variable domain, completed using reference TRBV7-8 and TRBJ1-5, is GAGVSQSPRYKVAKRGQDVALRCDPISGHVSLFWYQQALGQGPEFLTYFQNEAQLDKSGLPSDRFFAERPEGSVSTLKIQRTQQEDSAVYLCASSLRQGLASSNQPQHFGDGTRLSIL.

This rearrangement joins TRBV5-4 to TRBJ1-1, with no clear D. The V end lost 0 bases, the J end lost 7 bases, and 13 bases lay between the germline ends. Germline assignment: CDR1 SGHNT and CDR2 YYREEE (reference sequence). The CDR3 covers 14 residues. Here the CDR3 reads CASSLGPERSEAFF. The CDR3 DNA reads as TGTGCCAGCAGCTTGGGCCCAGAGCGGAGTGAAGCTTTCTTT. The full variable domain, with the rest looked up from reference TRBV5-4 and TRBJ1-1, is ETGVTQSPTHLIKTRGQQVTLRCSSQSGHNTVSWYQQALGQGPQFIFQYYREEENGRGNFPPRFSGLQFPNYSSELNVNALELDDSALYLCASSLGPERSEAFFGQGTRLTVV.

The gene calls are TRBV19 and TRBJ2-3, with D maybe TRBD1 (5 bases). Germline CDR1 and CDR2: LNHDA and SQIVND (reference sequence). V lost 6 bases, J lost 0 bases, and 28 bases lay in between. CDR3 length: 20 amino acids. CDR3 bases: TGTGCCAGTAGGACGCGATACCAGGGTCAGGAATATACTAGCACAGATACGCAGTATTTT. It codes for CASRTRYQGQEYTSTDTQYF.

The chain is built from TRBV18 and TRBJ2-2, with D unresolved. The length of the CDR3 is 14 residues. From germline, CDR1 is KGHSH and CDR2 LQKENI. Deletions cut 1 base from V and 4 bases from J, with 7 bases between. The chain's CDR3 is CASSPRFGTGELFF. The CDR3 DNA is TGTGCCAGCTCACCACGGTTCGGCACCGGGGAGCTGTTTTTT.

The J gene is TRBJ2-7, the V gene TRBV6-1; tentative D call: TRBD1 (6 bases). V lost 2 bases and J 2 bases, leaving 13 bases between the germline ends. This CDR3 has 15 residues. Germline lookup yields CDR1 MNHNS and CDR2 SASEGT. The CDR3 region is CASSEKWGQPYEQYF. The CDR3 DNA reads TGTGCCAGCAGTGAAAAGTGGGGGCAGCCCTACGAGCAGTACTTC.

This clone has only one observation. The chain has TRBV30 and TRBJ2-3; a possible D gene is TRBD2 (6 bases). V lost 0 bases and J 4 bases, leaving 14 bases between the germline ends. From germline, CDR1 is GTSNPN and CDR2 SVGIG (reference sequence). This CDR3 region has 15 residues. The CDR3: CAWSVGAGRSDTQYF. The CDR3 DNA follows: TGTGCCTGGAGTGTAGGGGCAGGGAGGTCAGATACGCAGTATTTT.

The chain is built from TRBV9 and TRBJ2-5, with TRBD2 identical over 12 bases. Germline CDR1 reads SGDLS; CDR2 reads YYNGEE. The CDR3 spans 17 residues. V trimming: 0 bases; J trimming: 5 bases; junction bases outside the gene matches: 8. CDR3 DNA sequence: TGTGCCAGCAGCGTAGGGGCTAGCGGGGGGGCGTCGGAGACCCAGTACTTC. Translation gives CASSVGASGGASETQYF.

This chain joins TRBV5-1 and TRBJ2-1; D is perhaps TRBD2 (6 bases). This CDR3 comprises 12 residues. The germline V gene encodes CDR1 SGHRS and CDR2 YFSETQ. The V end lost 3 bases, the J end lost 7 bases, and 8 bases lay between the germline ends. Here the CDR3 reads CASSSRGNEQFF. In DNA, the CDR3 is TGCGCCAGCAGCTCACGGGGGAATGAGCAGTTCTTC.

The rearrangement joins TRBV4-2 to TRBJ1-5; D gene uncertain. This CDR3 spans 13 amino acids. Germline V gene sequence: CDR1 LGHNA, CDR2 YNFKEQ. The V end was cut by 0 bases, the J end by 12 bases, with 12 bases between. As DNA, the CDR3 is TGTGCCAGCAGCCAAGATCTGGGGAGGCGCCAGCATTTT. This gives the protein CASSQDLGRRQHF.